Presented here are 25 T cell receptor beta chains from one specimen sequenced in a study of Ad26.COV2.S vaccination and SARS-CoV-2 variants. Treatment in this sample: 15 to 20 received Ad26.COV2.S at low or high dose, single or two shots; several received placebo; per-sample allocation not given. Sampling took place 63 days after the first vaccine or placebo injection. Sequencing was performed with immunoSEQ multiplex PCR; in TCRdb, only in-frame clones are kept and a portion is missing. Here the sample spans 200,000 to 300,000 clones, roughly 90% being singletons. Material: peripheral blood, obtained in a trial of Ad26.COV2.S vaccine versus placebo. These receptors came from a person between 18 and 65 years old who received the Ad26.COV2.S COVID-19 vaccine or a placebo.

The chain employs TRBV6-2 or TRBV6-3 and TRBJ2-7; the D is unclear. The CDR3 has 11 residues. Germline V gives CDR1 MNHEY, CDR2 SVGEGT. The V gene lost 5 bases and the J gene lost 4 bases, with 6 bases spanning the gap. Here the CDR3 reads CASSTLYEQYF. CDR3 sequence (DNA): TGTGCCAGCAGTACCCTTTACGAGCAGTACTTC.

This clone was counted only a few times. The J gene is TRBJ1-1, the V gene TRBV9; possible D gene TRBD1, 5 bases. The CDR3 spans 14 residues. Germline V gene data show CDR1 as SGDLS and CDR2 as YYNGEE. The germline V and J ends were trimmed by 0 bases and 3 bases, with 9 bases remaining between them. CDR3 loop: CASSVGGADTEAFF. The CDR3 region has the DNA TGTGCCAGCAGCGTAGGGGGCGCCGACACTGAAGCTTTCTTT.

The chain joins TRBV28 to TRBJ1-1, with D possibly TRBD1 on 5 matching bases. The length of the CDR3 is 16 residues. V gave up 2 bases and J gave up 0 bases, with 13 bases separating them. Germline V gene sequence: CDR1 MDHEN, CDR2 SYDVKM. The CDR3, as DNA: TGTGCCAGCAGTTTACTAGTGGGACTTCTGAACACTGAAGCTTTCTTT. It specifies CASSLLVGLLNTEAFF.

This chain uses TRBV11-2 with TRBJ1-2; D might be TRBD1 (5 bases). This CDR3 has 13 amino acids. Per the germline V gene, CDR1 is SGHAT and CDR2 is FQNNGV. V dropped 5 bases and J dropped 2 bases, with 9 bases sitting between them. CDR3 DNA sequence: TGTGCCAGCAGCACCGACAGAAACTATGGCTACACCTTC. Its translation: CASSTDRNYGYTF.

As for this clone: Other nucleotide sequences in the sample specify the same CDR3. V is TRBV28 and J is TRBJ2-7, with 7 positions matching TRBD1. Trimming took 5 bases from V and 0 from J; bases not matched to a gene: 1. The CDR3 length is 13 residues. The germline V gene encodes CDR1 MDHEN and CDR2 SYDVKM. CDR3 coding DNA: TGTGCCAGCAGTAGGGACAGCTCCTACGAGCAGTACTTC. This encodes CASSRDSSYEQYF.

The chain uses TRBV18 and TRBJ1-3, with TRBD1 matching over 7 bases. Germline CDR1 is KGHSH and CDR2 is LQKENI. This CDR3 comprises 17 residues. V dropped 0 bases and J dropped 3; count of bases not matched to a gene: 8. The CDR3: CASSPPGGLEDGNTIYF. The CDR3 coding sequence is TGTGCCAGCTCACCACCAGGGGGCCTAGAGGATGGAAACACCATATATTTT.

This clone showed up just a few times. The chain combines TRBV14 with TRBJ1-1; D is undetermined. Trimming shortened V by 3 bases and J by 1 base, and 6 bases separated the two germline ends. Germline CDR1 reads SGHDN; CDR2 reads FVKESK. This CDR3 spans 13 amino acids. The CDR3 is CASSQGPNTEAFF. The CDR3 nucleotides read TGTGCCAGCAGCCAGGGCCCGAACACTGAAGCTTTCTTT.

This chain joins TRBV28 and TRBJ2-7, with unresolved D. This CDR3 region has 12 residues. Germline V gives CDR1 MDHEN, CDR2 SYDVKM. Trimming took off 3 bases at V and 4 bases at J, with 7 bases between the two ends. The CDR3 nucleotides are TGTGCCAGCAGTTTGGGAACATACGAGCAGTACTTC. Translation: CASSLGTYEQYF.

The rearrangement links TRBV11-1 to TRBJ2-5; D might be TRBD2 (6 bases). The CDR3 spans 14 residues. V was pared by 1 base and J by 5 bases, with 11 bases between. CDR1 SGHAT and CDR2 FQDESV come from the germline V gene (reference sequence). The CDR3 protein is CASSLGGVGETQYF. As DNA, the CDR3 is TGTGCCAGCAGCTTAGGCGGGGTAGGGGAGACCCAGTACTTC.

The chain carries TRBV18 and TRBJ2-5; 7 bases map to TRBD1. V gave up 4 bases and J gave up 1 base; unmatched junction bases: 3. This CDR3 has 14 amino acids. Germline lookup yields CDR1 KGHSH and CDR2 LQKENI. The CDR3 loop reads CASSQGQAQETQYF. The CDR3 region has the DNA TGTGCCAGCTCACAAGGACAGGCCCAAGAGACCCAGTACTTC.

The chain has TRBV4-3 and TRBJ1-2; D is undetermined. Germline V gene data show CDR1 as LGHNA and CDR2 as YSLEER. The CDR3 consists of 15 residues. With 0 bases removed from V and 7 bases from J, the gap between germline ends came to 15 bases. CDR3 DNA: TGCGCCAGCAGCCAAGATTCGCACATCGCTGGTGGCTACACCTTC. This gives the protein CASSQDSHIAGGYTF.

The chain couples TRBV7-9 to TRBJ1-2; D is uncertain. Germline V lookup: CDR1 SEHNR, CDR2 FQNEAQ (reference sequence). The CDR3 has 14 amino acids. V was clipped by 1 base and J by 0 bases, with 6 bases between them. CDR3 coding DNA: TGTGCCAGCAGCTTAGATGCCACTAACTATGGCTACACCTTC. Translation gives CASSLDATNYGYTF. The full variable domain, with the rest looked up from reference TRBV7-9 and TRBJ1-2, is DTGVSQNPRHKITKRGQNVTFRCDPISEHNRLYWYRQTLGQGPEFLTYFQNEAQLEKSRLLSDRFSAERPKGSFSTLEIQRTEQGDSAMYLCASSLDATNYGYTFGSGTRLTVV.

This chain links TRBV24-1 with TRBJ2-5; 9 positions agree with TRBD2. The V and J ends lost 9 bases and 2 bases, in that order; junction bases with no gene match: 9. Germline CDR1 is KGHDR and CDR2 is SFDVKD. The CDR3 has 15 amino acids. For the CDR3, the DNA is TGTGCCACCTGTAGCGGGGGAGGTCCTCAAGAGACCCAGTACTTC. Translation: CATCSGGGPQETQYF.

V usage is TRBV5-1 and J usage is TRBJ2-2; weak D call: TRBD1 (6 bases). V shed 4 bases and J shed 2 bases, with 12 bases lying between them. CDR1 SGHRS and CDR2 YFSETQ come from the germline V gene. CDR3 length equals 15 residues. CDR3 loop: CASSLGQLNTGELFF. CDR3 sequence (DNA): TGCGCCAGCAGCCTCGGACAGCTTAACACCGGGGAGCTGTTTTTT.

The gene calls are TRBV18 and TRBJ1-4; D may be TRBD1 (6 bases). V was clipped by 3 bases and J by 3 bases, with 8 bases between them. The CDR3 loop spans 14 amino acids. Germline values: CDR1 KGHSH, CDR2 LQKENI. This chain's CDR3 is CASSPDRPNEKLFF. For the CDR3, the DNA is TGTGCCAGCTCACCCGACAGGCCTAATGAAAAACTGTTTTTT.

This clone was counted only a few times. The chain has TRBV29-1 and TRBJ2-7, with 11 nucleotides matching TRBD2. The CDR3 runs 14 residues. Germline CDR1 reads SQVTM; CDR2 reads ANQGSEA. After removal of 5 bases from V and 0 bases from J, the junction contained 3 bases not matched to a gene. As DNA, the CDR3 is TGCAGCGTTCTAGCGGGAGGTACCTCCTACGAGCAGTACTTC. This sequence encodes CSVLAGGTSYEQYF.

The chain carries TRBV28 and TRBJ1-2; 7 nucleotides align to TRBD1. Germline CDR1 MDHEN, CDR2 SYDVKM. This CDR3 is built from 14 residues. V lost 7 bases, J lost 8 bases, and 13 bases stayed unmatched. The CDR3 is CASTLKQGLRGYTF. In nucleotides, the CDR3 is TGTGCCAGCACCCTGAAACAGGGGCTCCGGGGCTACACCTTC.

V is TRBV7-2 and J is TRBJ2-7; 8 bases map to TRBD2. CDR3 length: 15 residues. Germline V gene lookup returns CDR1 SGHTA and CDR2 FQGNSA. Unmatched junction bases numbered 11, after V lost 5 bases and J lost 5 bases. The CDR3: CASSEGLARANEQYF. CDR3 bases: TGTGCCAGCAGCGAAGGACTAGCACGAGCCAACGAGCAGTACTTC.

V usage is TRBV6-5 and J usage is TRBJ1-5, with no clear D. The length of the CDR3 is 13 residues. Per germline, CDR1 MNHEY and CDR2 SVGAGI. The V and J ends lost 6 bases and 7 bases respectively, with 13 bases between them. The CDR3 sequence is CASRLVIYQPQHF. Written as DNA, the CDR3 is TGTGCCAGCAGGCTCGTGATTTACCAGCCCCAGCATTTT.

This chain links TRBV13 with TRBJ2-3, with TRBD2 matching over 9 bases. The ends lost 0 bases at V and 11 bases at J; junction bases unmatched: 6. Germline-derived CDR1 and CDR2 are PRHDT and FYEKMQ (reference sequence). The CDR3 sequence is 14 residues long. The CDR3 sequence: CASSLGLLAGGQYF. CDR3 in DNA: TGTGCCAGCAGCTTAGGCCTACTAGCGGGTGGGCAGTATTTT.

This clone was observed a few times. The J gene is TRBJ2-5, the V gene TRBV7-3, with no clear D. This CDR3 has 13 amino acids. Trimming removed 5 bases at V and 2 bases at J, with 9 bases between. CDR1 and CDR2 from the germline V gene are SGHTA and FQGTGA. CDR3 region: CASSEAIQETQYF. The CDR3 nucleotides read TGTGCCAGCAGCGAAGCCATACAAGAGACCCAGTACTTC.

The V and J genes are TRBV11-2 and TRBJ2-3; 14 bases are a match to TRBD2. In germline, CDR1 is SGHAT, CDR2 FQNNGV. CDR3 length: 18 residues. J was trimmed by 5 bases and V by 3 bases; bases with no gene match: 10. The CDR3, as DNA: TGTGCCAGCAGCTTGGGGTGGACTAGCGGGGGGAAGCAAGATACGCAGTATTTT. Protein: CASSLGWTSGGKQDTQYF.

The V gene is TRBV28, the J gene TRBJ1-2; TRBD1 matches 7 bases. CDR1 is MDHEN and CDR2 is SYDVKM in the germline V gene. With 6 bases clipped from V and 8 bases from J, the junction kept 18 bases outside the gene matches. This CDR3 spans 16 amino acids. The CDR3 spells CASRTSGQGVLGGYTF. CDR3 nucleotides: TGTGCCAGCAGAACCTCCGGGCAGGGGGTATTAGGGGGCTACACCTTC.

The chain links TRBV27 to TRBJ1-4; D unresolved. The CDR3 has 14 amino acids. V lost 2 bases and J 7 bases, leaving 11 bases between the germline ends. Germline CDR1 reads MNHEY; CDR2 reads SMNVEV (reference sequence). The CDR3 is CASSLGVLSEKLFF. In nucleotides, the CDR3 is TGTGCCAGCAGTTTAGGGGTATTGAGTGAAAAACTGTTTTTT.

The CDR3 coding sequence is TGTGCCAGCAGTTTGAGGGAGTACAATGAGCAGTTCTTC. This sequence encodes CASSLREYNEQFF. The chain combines TRBV12-3 or TRBV12-4 with TRBJ2-1; possible D gene TRBD2, 5 bases. The length of the CDR3 is 13 residues. V gave up 3 bases and J gave up 4 bases, with 7 bases separating them.